This TCR beta chain is drawn from a study of T cell clones after liver transplantation. Germline V gene lookup returns CDR1 MNHEY and CDR2 SMNVEV (reference sequence). The junction had 5 bases not matched to a gene; V was cut back by 6 bases and J by 7 bases. This CDR3 region has 15 residues. Measured with immunoSEQ multiplex PCR; TCRdb has only the in-frame clones, and not every one. The sample lists tens of thousands of clones, 75% to 80% occurring once. This clone was counted between two and nine times. This sequence originates from a human patient who received a liver transplant. The graft donor may be the source of some T cells. Here the sequenced sample was CD8+ T cells from blood, taken approximately 54 months after liver transplant. The chain combines TRBV27 with TRBJ2-1, with 14 nucleotides matching TRBD2. The CDR3 sequence: CASRRLAGGSNEQFF. The CDR3 DNA is TGTGCCAGCAGAAGACTAGCGGGGGGGAGTAATGAGCAGTTCTTC.